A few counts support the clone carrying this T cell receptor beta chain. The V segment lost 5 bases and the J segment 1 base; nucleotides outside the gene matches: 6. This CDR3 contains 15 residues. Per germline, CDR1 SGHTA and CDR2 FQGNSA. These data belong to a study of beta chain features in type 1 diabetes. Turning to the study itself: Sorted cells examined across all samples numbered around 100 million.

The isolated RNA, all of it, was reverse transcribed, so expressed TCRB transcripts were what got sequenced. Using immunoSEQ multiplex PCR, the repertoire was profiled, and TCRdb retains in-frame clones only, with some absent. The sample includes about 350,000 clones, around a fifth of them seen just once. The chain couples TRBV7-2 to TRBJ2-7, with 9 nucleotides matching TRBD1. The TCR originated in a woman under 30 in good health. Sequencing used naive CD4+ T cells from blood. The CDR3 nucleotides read TGTGCCAGCAGCAGGAACAGGGGGCGATCCTACGAGCAGTACTTC. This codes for CASSRNRGRSYEQYF.